Only a few counts were recorded for the clone carrying this T cell receptor (beta chain). These data belong to a study of blood T cell repertoires in COVID-19. Study summary: T cells, B-cell-depleted T cells, or PBMCs supplied cDNA or gDNA.

Deletions cut 2 bases from V and 6 bases from J, with 14 bases between. This CDR3 is built from 15 residues. Germline V gene data show CDR1 as MNHEY and CDR2 as SVGEGT. Study processing details: Researchers report that nucleated cell counts were estimated from reference gene primer amplification. The assay was immunoSEQ multiplex PCR, and TCRdb's table has in-frame clones only and misses some. The V and J calls and clone size come from that table; D and trimming were worked out from the DNA. In the table there are some 150,000 clones, about 88% of which are singletons. Material for sequencing was peripheral blood. The sequence derives from a human donor with acute or convalescent COVID-19. The donor label of this sample is uncertain. The chain recombines TRBV6-2 or TRBV6-3 with TRBJ1-5; perhaps TRBD1 as D (5 bases). The CDR3 coding sequence is TGTGCCAGCAGTTACATATCGGGGGTAGCTCAGCCCCAGCATTTT. As protein: CASSYISGVAQPQHF.